This T cell receptor (beta chain) appears in the sequencing data of a study of OX40 agonist ivuxolimab in advanced cancers. Profiled with immunoSEQ multiplex PCR; TCRdb holds only in-frame clones, not every one. The sample contains under 140,000 clones, approximately 90% of which appear only once. Losses at the gene ends were 0 bases for V and 2 bases for J; bases not matched to a gene: 7. Germline V gene sequence: CDR1 SGHNT, CDR2 YYREEE (reference sequence). This CDR3 region has 16 residues. Cycle 7 day 1, cycle 4 day 1, and baseline were the timepoints at which blood was sampled. The chain has TRBV5-4 and TRBJ2-5, with 7 bases aligning to TRBD2. Material: CD4+ or CD8+ T cells sorted from blood, obtained in a trial of the OX40 agonist ivuxolimab. This receptor was identified in an adult with an advanced solid tumor such as melanoma, head and neck, liver or kidney cancer. CDR3 DNA: TGTGCCAGCAGCTTGGCGCCAGGGAGGGAACAAGAGACCCAGTACTTC. Its protein product is CASSLAPGREQETQYF.